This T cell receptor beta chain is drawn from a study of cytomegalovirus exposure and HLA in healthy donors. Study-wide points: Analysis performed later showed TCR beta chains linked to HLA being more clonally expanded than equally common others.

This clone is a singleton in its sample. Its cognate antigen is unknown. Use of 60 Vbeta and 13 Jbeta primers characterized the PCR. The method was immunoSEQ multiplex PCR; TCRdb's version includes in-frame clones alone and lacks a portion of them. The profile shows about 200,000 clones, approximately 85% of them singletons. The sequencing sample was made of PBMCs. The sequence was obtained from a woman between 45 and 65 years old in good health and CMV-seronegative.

This CDR3 is CASSLSGSSAYEQYF. The CDR3 DNA reads TGTGCCAGCAGTTTATCGGGTAGCTCGGCCTACGAGCAGTACTTC. The gene calls are TRBV27 and TRBJ2-7; D ambiguous. Germline lookup yields CDR1 MNHEY and CDR2 SMNVEV (reference sequence). The CDR3 sequence is 15 residues long. V shed 0 bases and J shed 2 bases, with 11 bases lying between them.